This passage covers 25 T cell receptor beta chains from one sample sequenced in a study of beta chain features in type 1 diabetes. The investigators reverse transcribed all of the isolated RNA, so they sequenced expressed TCRB transcripts. The assay was immunoSEQ multiplex PCR, and TCRdb's table has in-frame clones only and misses some. The sample has under 400,000 clones; roughly 12% are singletons. The antigens these receptors bind are not known. Whole-study findings and limits: Among patients with Type 1 diabetes, TCRB CDR3s were moderately but significantly shorter in every one of the four CD4+ subsets.

The sequenced sample consisted of naive CD4+ T cells from blood. Receptors were obtained from a woman between 18 and 30 years old with type 1 diabetes.

The table lists this clone with a few counts. V gene TRBV5-1 combines with J gene TRBJ2-5; unclear D gene. The germline V gene encodes CDR1 SGHRS and CDR2 YFSETQ. Deletions cut 6 bases from V and 5 bases from J, with 11 bases between. The CDR3 spans 12 residues. The chain's CDR3 is CASTGFSETQYF. In DNA form, the CDR3 reads TGCGCCAGCACCGGGTTCTCGGAGACCCAGTACTTC. Filled out from reference TRBV5-1 and TRBJ2-5, the complete variable domain reads KAGVTQTPRYLIKTRGQQVTLSCSPISGHRSVSWYQQTPGQGLQFLFEYFSETQRNKGNFPGRFSGRQFSNSRSEMNVSTLELGDSALYLCASTGFSETQYFGPGTRLLVL.

This clone has only one observation. The chain carries TRBV19 and TRBJ1-3; weak D call: TRBD1 (5 bases). The V end was cut by 7 bases, the J end by 2 bases, with 9 bases between. Germline V gives CDR1 LNHDA, CDR2 SQIVND (reference sequence). This CDR3 has 13 amino acids. The CDR3, as DNA: TGTGCCAGTATGACAGTCCCTGGAAACACCATATATTTT. This codes for CASMTVPGNTIYF.

This clone has a handful of counts. The chain recombines TRBV5-4 with TRBJ2-1; 9 nucleotides align to TRBD2. The CDR3 runs to 14 residues. Trimming took 0 bases from V and 9 from J; bases not matched to a gene: 4. Germline V gene lookup returns CDR1 SGHNT and CDR2 YYREEE (reference sequence). CDR3 protein: CASSLGREGSEQFF. The CDR3 bases are TGTGCCAGCAGCTTGGGGCGGGAGGGGAGTGAGCAGTTCTTC.

This clone came up a few times. The chain carries TRBV27 and TRBJ2-7; 8 bases map to TRBD2. Germline V gene sequence: CDR1 MNHEY, CDR2 SMNVEV (reference sequence). V lost 8 bases, J lost 3 bases, and 12 bases stayed unmatched. The CDR3 totals 15 residues. As DNA, the CDR3 is TGTGCCAGCGGTCCCCTCGGGCTAGCGGGCTACGAGCAGTACTTC. As protein: CASGPLGLAGYEQYF.

Regarding this clone: Other DNA sequences within the sample encode an identical CDR3. The rearrangement uses TRBV28 and TRBJ2-7, with TRBD1 matching 8 bases. The CDR3 contains 14 residues. J lost 0 bases, V lost 5 bases, and 3 bases had no gene match. Germline loops: CDR1 MDHEN, CDR2 SYDVKM. In DNA form, the CDR3 reads TGTGCCAGCAGTCCGGGACAGGCCTCCTACGAGCAGTACTTC. Translating gives CASSPGQASYEQYF.

There are a few counts of this clone. This sequence joins TRBV29-1 and TRBJ2-1, with 9 bases identical to TRBD2. This CDR3 region has 15 residues. Losses at the gene ends were 4 bases for V and 7 bases for J; bases not matched to a gene: 11. Germline V lookup: CDR1 SQVTM, CDR2 ANQGSEA. The CDR3 region is CSVGLAGGPVNEQFF. The CDR3 DNA follows: TGCAGCGTTGGTCTGGCGGGAGGGCCGGTAAATGAGCAGTTCTTC.

This sequence joins TRBV13 and TRBJ1-4; D unclear. CDR3 length equals 9 residues. The germline V gene has CDR1 PRHDT and CDR2 FYEKMQ (reference sequence). V lost 3 bases to trimming and J lost 14 bases, with 4 bases between them. Written as DNA, the CDR3 is TGTGCCAGCAGCTTTCGGCTGTTTTTT. Translating it yields CASSFRLFF.

A few counts support this clone. The chain couples TRBV11-2 to TRBJ2-7, with D perhaps matching TRBD2 (5 bases). Germline assignment: CDR1 SGHAT and CDR2 FQNNGV. This CDR3 comprises 15 residues. V lost 5 bases and J lost 2, with 16 bases in between. The CDR3 region has the DNA TGTGCCAGCAGCCCCCGTAGGACTTGGGCCTACGAGCAGTACTTC. Translated, it gives CASSPRRTWAYEQYF.

The gene calls are TRBV11-2 and TRBJ1-2; D unclear. The V and J ends lost 5 bases and 7 bases respectively, with 14 bases between them. The germline CDR1 and CDR2 sequences are SGHAT and FQNNGV. The CDR3 consists of 13 residues. This chain's CDR3 is CASSRVGESGYTF. As DNA, the CDR3 is TGTGCCAGCAGCCGAGTCGGGGAATCTGGCTACACCTTC.

V is TRBV25-1 and J is TRBJ1-3; 7 positions match TRBD1. Germline CDR1 reads MGHDK; CDR2 reads SYGVNS. This CDR3 region has 13 residues. Trimming took 3 bases from V and 8 from J; bases not matched to a gene: 4. The CDR3: CASSDTGAHTIYF. CDR3 bases: TGTGCCAGCAGTGACACAGGGGCCCACACCATATATTTT. Full variable domain (missing parts from reference TRBV25-1 and TRBJ1-3): EADIYQTPRYLVIGTGKKITLECSQTMGHDKMYWYQQDPGMELHLIHYSYGVNSTEKGDLSSESTVSRIRTEHFPLTLESARPSHTSQYLCASSDTGAHTIYFGEGSWLTVV.

This clone was detected a few times. CDR3 DNA sequence: TGCGCCAGCAGCCAAGATCTAACAGCATATATGAATTCGCAGTACTTC. It translates to CASSQDLTAYMNSQYF. The chain combines TRBV4-3 with TRBJ2-7; D gene ambiguous. This CDR3 comprises 16 residues. Germline CDR1 LGHNA, CDR2 YSLEER. V dropped 0 bases and J dropped 9 bases, with 21 bases sitting between them.

The J gene is TRBJ2-3, the V gene TRBV5-1; D is possibly TRBD1 (6 bases). This CDR3 region has 16 residues. From germline, CDR1 is SGHRS and CDR2 YFSETQ. V gave up 0 bases and J gave up 2 bases, with 13 bases separating them. The CDR3 DNA sequence: TGCGCCAGCAGCTTGGGACGGACAGCCTACACAGATACGCAGTATTTT. Translated: CASSLGRTAYTDTQYF.

The V and J genes are TRBV4-1 and TRBJ2-3, with D maybe TRBD1 (6 bases). The germline V gene encodes CDR1 MGHRA and CDR2 YSYEKL. V dropped 4 bases and J dropped 3 bases, with 11 bases sitting between them. This CDR3 is 14 amino acids long. Written as DNA, the CDR3 is TGCGCCAGCAGCCCAGGACAGCGAACAGATACGCAGTATTTT. Translation gives CASSPGQRTDTQYF.

Turning to this clone: Because it lacks the conserved phenylalanine or tryptophan at the end, this CDR3 is likely a read error. V gene TRBV29-1 combines with J gene TRBJ2-7; 9 bases agree with TRBD2. The junction had 10 bases not matched to a gene; V was cut back by 7 bases and J by 3 bases. CDR1 is SQVTM and CDR2 is ANQGSEA in the germline V gene. CDR3 length: 14 amino acids. The CDR3 protein is CSGALGREGYEQYL. The CDR3 DNA is TGCAGCGGCGCCTTGGGGCGGGAGGGCTACGAGCAGTACCTC.

There are a few counts of this clone. This chain uses TRBV6-5 with TRBJ1-5; no clear D. The CDR3 consists of 16 residues. V was shortened by 0 bases and J by 0 bases, with 9 bases between the two germline ends. CDR1 and CDR2 from the germline V gene are MNHEY and SVGAGI. The CDR3 reads CASSYSRSTSNQPQHF. The CDR3 bases are TGTGCCAGCAGTTACTCTAGGAGTACTAGCAATCAGCCCCAGCATTTT.

This clone came up a few times. This rearrangement joins TRBV29-1 to TRBJ1-2; no reliable D call. The CDR3 length is 13 residues. Germline-derived CDR1 and CDR2 are SQVTM and ANQGSEA. The V and J ends lost 3 bases and 5 bases respectively, with 13 bases between them. CDR3 DNA: TGCAGCGTTGATGCCGGGGATGGTTATGGCTACACCTTC. Amino acids: CSVDAGDGYGYTF.

Regarding this clone: In the same sample, other DNA sequences code for this CDR3. The V gene is TRBV7-9, the J gene TRBJ1-5, with a weak D call TRBD1 (5 bases). This CDR3 has 14 amino acids. Germline-derived CDR1 and CDR2 are SEHNR and FQNEAQ (reference sequence). Trimming took 1 base from V and 2 from J, leaving 6 bases between them. CDR3 amino acids: CASSLGGGNQPQHF. The CDR3 DNA reads as TGTGCCAGCAGCTTAGGGGGGGGCAATCAGCCCCAGCATTTT. Drawing the rest from reference TRBV7-9 and TRBJ1-5, the complete variable domain is DTGVSQNPRHKITKRGQNVTFRCDPISEHNRLYWYRQTLGQGPEFLTYFQNEAQLEKSRLLSDRFSAERPKGSFSTLEIQRTEQGDSAMYLCASSLGGGNQPQHFGDGTRLSIL.

The chain couples TRBV20-1 to TRBJ1-2; no reliable D call. This CDR3 has 11 amino acids. Germline CDR1 reads DFQATT; CDR2 reads SNEGSKA (reference sequence). Trimming left V 3 bases short and J 2 bases short, with 4 bases between. This CDR3 reads CSASENYGYTF. CDR3 nucleotide sequence: TGCAGTGCTAGCGAGAACTATGGCTACACCTTC.

This clone has a handful of counts. The chain employs TRBV5-4 and TRBJ1-1; 7 nucleotides match TRBD1. V dropped 4 bases and J dropped 3; count of bases not matched to a gene: 12. CDR1 SGHNT and CDR2 YYREEE come from the germline V gene (reference sequence). This CDR3 is built from 16 residues. CDR3 protein: CASSPGDSFWDTEAFF. The CDR3 DNA follows: TGTGCCAGCAGCCCAGGGGACAGTTTCTGGGACACTGAAGCTTTCTTT.

There are a few counts of this clone. The genes are TRBV9 and TRBJ2-3; D is possibly TRBD2 (6 bases). Trimming left V 4 bases short and J 0 bases short, with 12 bases between. CDR1 and CDR2 from the germline V gene are SGDLS and YYNGEE. This CDR3 is 15 amino acids long. The chain's CDR3 is CASSIVGTSTDTQYF. In DNA, the CDR3 is TGTGCCAGCAGCATTGTGGGGACTAGCACAGATACGCAGTATTTT.

This clone was seen a few times. The chain joins TRBV2 to TRBJ2-3; 10 positions match TRBD1. CDR1 is SNHLY and CDR2 is FYNNEI in the germline V gene. This CDR3 has 15 amino acids. The V segment lost 7 bases and the J segment 3 bases; nucleotides outside the gene matches: 7. The CDR3 region is CASTAGQGFTDTQYF. CDR3 nucleotide sequence: TGTGCCAGCACGGCGGGACAGGGGTTTACAGATACGCAGTATTTT.

This clone has a handful of counts. The chain uses TRBV5-1 and TRBJ2-2, with 9 bases lining up with TRBD2. The V gene's germline CDR1 is SGHRS and CDR2 YFSETQ. V lost 0 bases, J lost 4 bases, and 7 bases stayed unmatched. The CDR3 runs 17 residues. The CDR3 bases are TGCGCCAGCAGCTTGGTCGCGGGAGGGGCCGGCACCGGGGAGCTGTTTTTT. Residues: CASSLVAGGAGTGELFF.

As regards this clone: The same CDR3 can be traced to other DNA sequences in this sample. This sequence joins TRBV18 and TRBJ1-5; unclear D gene. Trimming removed 3 bases at V and 5 bases at J, with 8 bases between. This CDR3 contains 13 residues. CDR1 and CDR2 (germline): KGHSH, LQKENI. CDR3 DNA sequence: TGTGCCAGCTCACCTGGGAGGGATCAGCCCCAGCATTTT. Translated: CASSPGRDQPQHF.

CDR3 region: CASSRHTGLAGERETQYF. The DNA of the CDR3 is TGTGCCAGCAGCCGACATACGGGACTAGCGGGAGAGAGAGAGACCCAGTACTTC. The chain recombines TRBV9 with TRBJ2-5; 14 bases map to TRBD2. The length of the CDR3 is 18 residues. The trim removed 4 bases at V and 4 bases at J, leaving 12 bases unmatched. Germline V gene data show CDR1 as SGDLS and CDR2 as YYNGEE. Variable domain in full (rest from reference TRBV9 and TRBJ2-5): DSGVTQTPKHLITATGQRVTLRCSPRSGDLSVYWYQQSLDQGLQFLIQYYNGEERAKGNILERFSAQQFPDLHSELNLSSLELGDSALYFCASSRHTGLAGERETQYFGPGTRLLVL.

The chain carries TRBV30 and TRBJ2-5; TRBD2 matches 15 bases. This CDR3 is 18 amino acids long. Per the germline V gene, CDR1 is GTSNPN and CDR2 is SVGIG (reference sequence). Trimming removed 0 bases from V and 5 bases from J; junction bases left unmatched: 10. CDR3 in DNA: TGTGCCTGGAGTGTACTAAGGACTAGCGGGAGGGGCGAGGAGACCCAGTACTTC. Its translation: CAWSVLRTSGRGEETQYF. Drawing the rest from reference TRBV30 and TRBJ2-5, the complete variable domain is SQTIHQWPATLVQPVGSPLSLECTVEGTSNPNLYWYRQAAGRGLQLLFYSVGIGQISSEVPQNLSASRPQDRQFILSSKKLLLSDSGFYLCAWSVLRTSGRGEETQYFGPGTRLLVL.